This T cell receptor beta chain stems from a study of technical replicates of blood from a few donors. Trimming removed 6 bases at V and 4 bases at J, with 13 bases between. There are 13 residues in the CDR3. Germline V gene lookup returns CDR1 MNHEY and CDR2 SVGAGI. This clone has a single count. Repertoires were generated with immunoSEQ multiplex PCR, while TCRdb's copy carries only in-frame clones and drops some. This table has around 53,000 clones, about 86% appearing once. The chain has TRBV6-5 and TRBJ2-7; maybe TRBD2 (6 bases). Sequencing input: PBMCs. The sequence was obtained from a human donor in good health. Some clones in this sample may be carry-over from other donors' samples. CDR3 nucleotides: TGTGCCAGCAGCCCCCCGGGAGCTTACGAGCAGTACTTC. Translation: CASSPPGAYEQYF.